Listed below are T cell receptor beta chains from one sample, sequenced in a study of T-cell reconstitution after alpha-beta-depleted transplantation in children. TCRdb re-called the PCR reads with MiXCR, one entry per CDR3 protein. This sample yields fewer than 550,000 distinct CDR3 sequences, of which more than 9.5% are seen a single time; 14% belongs to the top ten. This specimen consisted of PBMCs, mostly from graft donor cells, obtained 180 days after TCRalphabeta/CD19-depleted stem cell transplant. The source is a female patient between 2 and 15 years old who had a stem cell transplant for aplastic anemia, so the T cells may come from the graft donor. Each CDR3 is given with its conserved first and last residue. D genes are given only for firm matches. Expanded clones get a size class; other rows say once, few or many, or leave the size out.

abundance,v_gene,len,j_gene,d_gene,CDR3nt,CDR3aa
few,TRBV3-1,15,TRBJ2-4,NA,TGTGCCAGCAGCCAGTCTTGGCAGGGTCGTAACATTCAGTACTTC,CASSQSWQGRNIQYF
few,TRBV15,13,TRBJ2-2,NA,TGTGCCACCAGCAGGTGGGGCACCGGGGAGCTGTTTTTT,CATSRWGTGELFF
few,TRBV5-5,15,TRBJ1-2,NA,TGTGCCAGCAGCTCCCCGTTTAGAGGGCACTATGGCTACACCTTC,CASSSPFRGHYGYTF
few,TRBV29-1,15,TRBJ2-3,TRBD1,TGCAGCGTTGTAGGGACAGGGGGCCTCACAGATACGCAGTATTTT,CSVVGTGGLTDTQYF
few,TRBV19,17,TRBJ2-1,TRBD2,TGTGCCAGTAGTTCAGCGGGACTAGCGGGTCGCTACAATGAGCAGTTCTTC,CASSSAGLAGRYNEQFF
few,TRBV30,13,TRBJ1-2,NA,TGTGCCTGGGCCAACCGGGACTCCTATGGCTACACCTTC,CAWANRDSYGYTF
NA,TRBV12-3/TRBV12-4,19,TRBJ2-1,TRBD2,TGTGCCAGCAGTATAAGCTCCCGGACTAGCGGTAACTCCTACAATGAGCAGTTCTTC,CASSISSRTSGNSYNEQFF
few,TRBV7-8,13,TRBJ1-2,NA,TGTGCCAGCAGCTTAGTTCGCGGAGGAGGCTACACCTTC,CASSLVRGGGYTF
few,TRBV4-3,17,TRBJ2-1,TRBD2,TGCGCCAGCAGCCAAGAAGGGGCGGGAGGGCAGTACAATGAGCAGTTCTTC,CASSQEGAGGQYNEQFF
NA,TRBV9,16,TRBJ2-1,NA,TGTGCCAGCAGCCCGACGGGGACGACAGTCTACAATGAGCAGTTCTTC,CASSPTGTTVYNEQFF
NA,TRBV6-1,20,TRBJ2-7,TRBD2,TGTGCCAGCAGTCAAGCCGGGACTAGCGGGAGGTCAGCCGGCTCCTACGAGCAGTACTTC,CASSQAGTSGRSAGSYEQYF
NA,TRBV7-9,15,TRBJ2-3,TRBD1,TGTGCCAGCAGCATTGACAGGGGTAGCACAGATACGCAGTATTTT,CASSIDRGSTDTQYF
few,TRBV18,16,TRBJ1-2,NA,TGTGCCAGCTCACCAGTGGGACGTCGAGCTAACTATGGCTACACCTTC,CASSPVGRRANYGYTF
many,TRBV2,16,TRBJ1-4,TRBD1,TGTGCCAGCCATCACGGACCGGGACAGGGAGATGAAAAACTGTTTTTT,CASHHGPGQGDEKLFF
NA,TRBV7-8,16,TRBJ2-1,TRBD1,TGTGCCAGCAGCTTAGTAGCGGACAGGGATGACAATGAGCAGTTCTTC,CASSLVADRDDNEQFF
many,TRBV28,15,TRBJ1-2,TRBD1,TGTGCCAGCACCACCGAAGGGACAGGGTTCTATGGCTACACCTTC,CASTTEGTGFYGYTF
few,TRBV27,14,TRBJ2-2,NA,TGTGCCAGCAGTCCTAGACAGACCACCGGGGAGCTGTTTTTT,CASSPRQTTGELFF
NA,TRBV7-8,16,TRBJ2-6,NA,TGTGCCAGCAGCTTAGCGCTCGGGTCTGGGGCCAACGTCCTGACTTTC,CASSLALGSGANVLTF
NA,TRBV30,12,TRBJ1-1,NA,NA,CAWSVAGGATFF
many,TRBV4-3,16,TRBJ2-3,NA,TGCGCCAGCAGCCAAGATAGAGGGTCCGGCACAGATACGCAGTATTTT,CASSQDRGSGTDTQYF